This TCR beta chain emerged from a study of early T cells in non-severe SARS-CoV-2 infection. Study-level points and caveats: CD4 and private specificities were missed by VDJdb matching, which favored anti-spike CD8 responses.

The CDR3 runs to 16 residues. In germline, CDR1 is KGHDR, CDR2 SFDVKD. The V end lost 4 bases, the J end lost 2 bases, and 15 bases lay between the germline ends. This clonotype was recorded many times. Its cognate antigen is unknown. Individual cDNA molecules were tagged with unique molecular identifiers, the study reported. From the 5' RACE reads, TCRdb called clonotypes with MiXCR, one entry per CDR3 protein. This table holds some 48,000 distinct CDR3 sequences, 6.5% to 9.5% found once. Sequences were obtained from whole blood. J is TRBJ2-3 and V is TRBV24-1; D is ambiguous. The sequence came from an adult who was a healthcare worker with PCR-confirmed SARS-CoV-2 infection or an uninfected control (not recorded which). The CDR3 DNA is TGTGCCACCAGTGACCGATTATCCATGCCCACAGATACGCAGTATTTT. This translates into CATSDRLSMPTDTQYF.